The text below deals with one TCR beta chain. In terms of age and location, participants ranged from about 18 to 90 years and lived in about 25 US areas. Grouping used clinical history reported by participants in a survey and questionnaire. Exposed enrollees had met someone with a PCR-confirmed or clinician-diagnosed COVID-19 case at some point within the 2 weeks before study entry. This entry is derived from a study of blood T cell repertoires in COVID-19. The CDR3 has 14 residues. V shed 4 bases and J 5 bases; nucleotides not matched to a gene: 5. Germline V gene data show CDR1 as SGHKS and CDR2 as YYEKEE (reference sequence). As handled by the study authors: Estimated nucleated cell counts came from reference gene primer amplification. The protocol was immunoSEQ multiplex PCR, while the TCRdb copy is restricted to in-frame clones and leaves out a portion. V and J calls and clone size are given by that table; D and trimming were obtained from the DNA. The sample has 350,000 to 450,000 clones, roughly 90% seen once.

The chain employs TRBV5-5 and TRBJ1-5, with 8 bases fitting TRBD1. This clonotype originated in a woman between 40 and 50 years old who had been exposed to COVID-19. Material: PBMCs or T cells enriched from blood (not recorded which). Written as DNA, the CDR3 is TGTGCCAGCAGCCAAGACAGGGGTGATCAGCCCCAGCATTTT. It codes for CASSQDRGDQPQHF. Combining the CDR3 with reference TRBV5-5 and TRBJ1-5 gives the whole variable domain DAGVTQSPTHLIKTRGQQVTLRCSPISGHKSVSWYQQVLGQGPQFIFQYYEKEERGRGNFPDRFSARQFPNYSSELNVNALLLGDSALYLCASSQDRGDQPQHFGDGTRLSIL.